A single sample is the source of the 21 T cell receptor beta chains below, sequenced in a study of T cell responses to AZD1222 COVID-19 vaccine (dated by TCRdb to 2020 to 2023). The method behind the library was the immunoSEQ multiplex PCR assay. Held by TCRdb, this immuneACCESS table contains in-frame sequences only and omits some clones. Under half of the omission traces to an unresolved V gene where checked; the cause of the rest is unknown. Here the sample has tens of thousands of clones; more than 70% occur a single time. Of the sample, roughly 19% falls within the top ten clones. Per the publication, the time point label means: baseline before first vaccination. The sequencing here drew on peripheral blood, taken on day 0 of AZD1222 vaccination. The receptor source for this set is an adult in good health.

This chain links TRBV4-3 with TRBJ1-1, with D unresolved. The CDR3 extends over 14 amino acids. V lost 0 bases to trimming and J lost 2 bases, with 7 bases between them. Germline V gene sequence: CDR1 LGHNA, CDR2 YSLEER. The CDR3 coding sequence is TGCGCCAGCAGCCAAGACCGGGGAAACACTGAAGCTTTCTTT. Translation: CASSQDRGNTEAFF.

The genes are TRBV18 and TRBJ1-6; D is unresolved. V was cut by 1 base and J by 5 bases, with 9 bases left in between. Germline V gene lookup returns CDR1 KGHSH and CDR2 LQKENI. This CDR3 is built from 15 residues. The CDR3 loop reads CASSPQDPNNSPLHF. CDR3 nucleotide sequence: TGTGCCAGCTCACCACAGGACCCTAATAATTCACCCCTCCACTTT.

The rearrangement uses TRBV28 and TRBJ1-4; D remains ambiguous. Trimming cost V 2 bases and J 11 bases, with 12 bases left between them. There are 13 residues in the CDR3. Germline CDR1 and CDR2: MDHEN and SYDVKM. CDR3 DNA: TGTGCCAGCAGTTTAACGTCCCTGCCGAAACTGTTTTTT. This encodes CASSLTSLPKLFF.

This chain connects TRBV5-1 to TRBJ2-2; perhaps TRBD1 as D (5 bases). V shed 4 bases and J shed 4 bases, with 17 bases lying between them. The length of the CDR3 is 16 residues. Germline loops: CDR1 SGHRS, CDR2 YFSETQ. CDR3 DNA sequence: TGCGCCAGCAGCCCCCCGGCAGGGTCCCTCACCGGGGAGCTGTTTTTT. Residues: CASSPPAGSLTGELFF.

CDR3 coding DNA: TGTGCCAGCACCCCTGAGCGGATTTGGTCAGAGACCCAGTACTTC. This codes for CASTPERIWSETQYF. The chain links TRBV7-8 to TRBJ2-5, with D possibly TRBD2 on 5 matching bases. Germline CDR1 and CDR2: SGHVS and FQNEAQ. V lost 7 bases and J 4 bases, leaving 19 bases between the germline ends. The CDR3 is 15 amino acids.

This clone was seen just once. The V and J genes are TRBV27 and TRBJ2-6; maybe TRBD1 (6 bases). The CDR3 consists of 18 residues. With 3 bases removed from V and 4 bases from J, the gap between germline ends came to 19 bases. Germline lookup yields CDR1 MNHEY and CDR2 SMNVEV (reference sequence). CDR3 sequence: CASSLQGPWAPGANVLTF. The CDR3 DNA reads TGTGCCAGCAGTTTGCAGGGGCCGTGGGCGCCCGGGGCCAACGTCCTGACTTTC.

The rearrangement uses TRBV10-1 and TRBJ1-2; 9 positions match TRBD1. The CDR3 loop spans 16 amino acids. Germline-derived CDR1 and CDR2 are WNHNN and SYGVQD (reference sequence). V lost 0 bases to trimming and J lost 8 bases; unmatched junction nucleotides: 10. DNA of the CDR3: TGCGCCAGCAGTGAGTCGAACAGGGGGCTAAGGCGAGGCTACACCTTC. Translation: CASSESNRGLRRGYTF.

The rearrangement uses TRBV5-1 and TRBJ1-1; D call uncertain. V lost 1 base to trimming and J lost 4 bases, with 8 bases between them. Germline-derived CDR1 and CDR2 are SGHRS and YFSETQ. The CDR3 is 13 amino acids. As DNA, the CDR3 is TGCGCCAGCAGCTTGCGACGCACCACTGAAGCTTTCTTT. It specifies CASSLRRTTEAFF.

This clone was seen only once. V gene TRBV7-2 combines with J gene TRBJ2-5; D remains unclear. Looked up from germline, CDR1 is SGHTA and CDR2 is FQGNSA. V shed 1 base and J shed 1 base, with 4 bases lying between them. The CDR3 covers 13 residues. The chain's CDR3 is CASSLVPQETQYF. Here the CDR3 DNA reads TGTGCCAGCAGCTTAGTCCCCCAAGAGACCCAGTACTTC.

The V call is TRBV5-4, the J call TRBJ1-1, with D possibly matching TRBD1 (6 bases). Per the germline V gene, CDR1 is SGHNT and CDR2 is YYREEE (reference sequence). V was cut by 3 bases and J by 4 bases, with 13 bases left in between. This CDR3 is built from 14 residues. The CDR3 DNA sequence: TGTGCCAGCAGCTCCGCGACAGGAGGCACTGAAGCTTTCTTT. Residues: CASSSATGGTEAFF.

J is TRBJ2-5 and V is TRBV7-2, with D perhaps TRBD1 (6 bases). CDR1 and CDR2 (germline): SGHTA, FQGNSA. The length of the CDR3 is 14 residues. V lost 5 bases and J lost 4, with 14 bases in between. The CDR3 sequence: CASSPTRGGETQYF. In DNA, the CDR3 is TGTGCCAGCAGCCCGACCAGGGGTGGAGAGACCCAGTACTTC.

This chain uses TRBV19 with TRBJ2-3, with 10 bases matching TRBD2. The CDR3 spans 17 residues. Germline trimming cut 4 bases from V and 5 bases from J; bases unmatched to any gene: 12. CDR1 is LNHDA and CDR2 is SQIVND in the germline V gene (reference sequence). The CDR3 region has the DNA TGTGCCAGTAGTACGGCAGTCCCTCTAGCGGGGGAAGATACGCAGTATTTT. Residues: CASSTAVPLAGEDTQYF.

The chain links TRBV2 to TRBJ1-5; unclear D gene. The V end lost 6 bases, the J end lost 4 bases, and 7 bases lay between the germline ends. The CDR3 extends over 12 amino acids. The germline CDR1 and CDR2 sequences are SNHLY and FYNNEI. The CDR3: CASSGLNQPQHF. The DNA for the CDR3 is TGTGCCAGCAGCGGACTTAATCAGCCCCAGCATTTT.

This sequence joins TRBV7-3 and TRBJ2-1, with D tentatively TRBD2 (6 bases). The CDR3 is made up of 12 amino acids. The germline V and J ends were trimmed by 8 bases and 9 bases, with 14 bases remaining between them. Germline CDR1 is SGHTA and CDR2 is FQGTGA. CDR3 sequence (DNA): TGTGCCAGCTCCCTTCGGGGGACTGAGCAGTTCTTC. Translating it yields CASSLRGTEQFF.

The chain links TRBV6-4 to TRBJ1-1, with D tentatively TRBD1 (6 bases). The CDR3 loop spans 14 amino acids. Deletions cut 3 bases from V and 2 bases from J, with 10 bases between. Germline CDR1 is MRHNA and CDR2 is SNTAGT. The CDR3 region is CASSERTANTEAFF. The DNA of the CDR3 is TGTGCCAGCAGTGAAAGGACAGCTAACACTGAAGCTTTCTTT.

Regarding this clone: Distinct nucleotide sequences in the sample also encode this CDR3. The chain has TRBV9 and TRBJ2-1, with D possibly matching TRBD2 (5 bases). Trimming removed 1 base from V and 4 bases from J, with 15 bases in between. In germline, CDR1 is SGDLS, CDR2 YYNGEE. CDR3 length: 16 amino acids. The CDR3 reads CASSVLSGSSYNEQFF. The CDR3 bases are TGTGCCAGCAGCGTACTGAGCGGCTCCTCTTACAATGAGCAGTTCTTC.

V is TRBV21-1 and J is TRBJ2-7; TRBD2 is the table's D call and was not checked against the DNA. TRBV21-1 is a documented pseudogene. This CDR3 has 18 amino acids. CDR3 nucleotides: TGTGCCAGCAGCAAAGAGGTTGACACGAGTCCGGGGGGCTACGAGCAGTACTTC. It translates to CASSKEVDTSPGGYEQYF.

The chain joins TRBV7-3 to TRBJ2-4; tentative D call: TRBD2 (6 bases). V was trimmed by 4 bases and J by 7 bases, leaving 17 bases between them. Germline V gene data show CDR1 as SGHTA and CDR2 as FQGTGA. This CDR3 has 15 amino acids. The CDR3 loop reads CASSYVPGEVNIQYF. In DNA form, the CDR3 reads TGTGCCAGCAGCTATGTCCCGGGGGAGGTGAACATTCAGTACTTC.

V and J are TRBV7-2 and TRBJ2-1; 9 positions match TRBD2. V lost 5 bases to trimming and J lost 4 bases; unmatched junction nucleotides: 12. This CDR3 spans 17 amino acids. Germline-derived CDR1 and CDR2 are SGHTA and FQGNSA. CDR3 bases: TGTGCCAGCAGCCCCACTGGTAGCGGGAGAGGGTACAATGAGCAGTTCTTC. It specifies CASSPTGSGRGYNEQFF.

J is TRBJ1-1 and V is TRBV6-2 or TRBV6-3, with D hard to call. The CDR3 extends over 11 amino acids. The ends were cut back, 2 bases at V and 4 bases at J, with 2 bases in the middle. Germline V gives CDR1 MNHEY, CDR2 SVGEGT. Here the CDR3 reads CASSYTTEAFF. The DNA of the CDR3 is TGTGCCAGCAGTTACACCACTGAAGCTTTCTTT.

The chain links TRBV11-1 to TRBJ1-1; D perhaps matches TRBD1 (5 bases). This CDR3 is built from 12 residues. Germline V CDR1 and CDR2: SGHAT, FQDESV (reference sequence). With 5 bases removed from V and 10 bases from J, the gap between germline ends came to 14 bases. CDR3 amino acids: CASSPEYGGAFF. The CDR3 region has the DNA TGTGCCAGCAGCCCAGAGTACGGGGGAGCTTTCTTT.